This T cell receptor beta chain was sequenced during a study of monozygotic twins with inflammatory bowel disease (dated by TCRdb to the late 2010s). In the study overall: The full study comprised 28 monozygotic twin pairs: nine German pairs (four IBD-concordant, five IBD-discordant) and 19 IBD-discordant Danish pairs. The search for disease-associated traits relied mainly on comparing IBD patients with their genetically identical healthy co-twins within discordant pairs. Each individual had, on average, about 151 000 unique TCRalpha sequences and 181 000 unique TCRbeta sequences available for analysis.

The germline V gene supplies CDR1 MNHEY and CDR2 SVGEGT. From its cysteine to its phenylalanine, the CDR3 spans 15 amino acids. DNA was not recorded. Findings and caveats that apply to the study as a whole: A decrease in TCRbeta repertoire diversity, as measured by inverse Simpson index, was observed in IBD patients compared with their healthy co-twins. Repertoire similarity did not differ between concordant and discordant twins, which could be due to limited statistical power. The results gave no support for a single strong signal or clonotype linked to IBD. Compared with healthy twins, IBD patients shared fewer clonotypes with other individuals, and the difference was most pronounced in patients with signs of disease activity. Because patients received different immunosuppressive treatments, the repertoires may have picked up extra background noise and variability between individuals. Distinction between different T cell subtypes could not be achieved in the analysis.

An approximately 2.5 ml peripheral blood sample was drawn into PAXgene tubes per donor and stored at -80°C. Without T cell sorting, total RNA was isolated from whole blood using the PAXgene blood miRNA kit on an automated QIAcube. Peripheral blood from monozygotic twin pairs concordant or discordant for inflammatory bowel disease was subjected to deep TCRalpha and TCRbeta repertoire profiling with unique molecular barcoding. Smoking habits were recorded for all twin pairs, with individuals classified as current, former or never smokers. Library preparation was by 5' RACE. Preparation of each TCR library used 3,500 to 4,500 ng of total RNA. cDNA was synthesized with SMARTScribe reverse transcriptase in eight separate reactions per sample. Unique molecular identifiers containing a 6-nucleotide sample barcode were introduced through template switching during cDNA synthesis. Two nested PCRs of about 15 and 9 cycles amplified the TCRalpha and TCRbeta cDNA, and bead purification followed each PCR. Before amplification, cDNA was treated with uracil DNA-glycosylase and purified using the QIAquick PCR purification kit. The second PCR added Illumina TruSeq-compatible adapters along with sample-specific barcodes. Library quality and concentration were checked on TapeStation and Qubit, and libraries were pooled at approximately 4.7 ng each. Sequencing of the pooled libraries was done on an Illumina HiSeq2500 single-index Rapid Run using custom sequencing primers and 2 x 100 bp reads. As for the original processing: MiGEC version 1.2.6 was used for UMI-based consensus assembly, which corrected PCR and sequencing errors. MiXCR version 2.1.1 was used to carry out V(D)J alignment, clonotype assembly and CDR3 extraction. To normalise gene usage, clonotype sharing and MAIT/NKT TCR abundance, the analysis used the top 1000, 10 000 and 20 000 clonotypes per sample. Diversity was computed as the inverse Simpson index with the vegan R package after downsampling to 27 000 UMIs. Paired Mann-Whitney U tests were applied to discordant twin pairs, and Benjamini-Hochberg correction was used for multiple testing. TCRdb reprocessed the reads and lists each CDR3 protein sequence as a single entry, with no DNA. These V and J calls originate from TCRdb's pipeline instead of the authors' own analysis. This sample's records show around 99,000 distinct CDR3 sequences. The ten largest clones take up around an eighth of the sample.

As concerns this clonotype: Its antigen target is currently unknown.

The source is a human donor with ulcerative colitis or Crohn's disease, or a healthy co-twin of an affected twin (not recorded which). The chain is made from TRBV6-2 or TRBV6-3 and TRBJ2-7. The sequenced sample was blood. CDR3 sequence: CASSYWAPYSYEQYF.